Sequencing of this T cell receptor (beta chain) was carried out in a study of blood T cell repertoires in COVID-19. TCRdb's table, derived via immunoSEQ multiplex PCR, lists solely in-frame clones and lacks some. Of about 200,000 clones in the sample, 88% were seen once. Trimming left V 2 bases short and J 3 bases short, with 11 bases between. Germline V lookup: CDR1 LNHDA, CDR2 SQIVND (reference sequence). The CDR3 totals 14 residues. Sequencing was performed on peripheral blood. This rearrangement joins TRBV19 to TRBJ2-7; D is undetermined. The origin of this receptor is a man between 18 and 29 years old with active or convalescent COVID-19. The CDR3 region has the DNA TGTGCCAGTAGTATAACCAACAGTAACTACGAGCAGTACTTC. Its translation: CASSITNSNYEQYF.